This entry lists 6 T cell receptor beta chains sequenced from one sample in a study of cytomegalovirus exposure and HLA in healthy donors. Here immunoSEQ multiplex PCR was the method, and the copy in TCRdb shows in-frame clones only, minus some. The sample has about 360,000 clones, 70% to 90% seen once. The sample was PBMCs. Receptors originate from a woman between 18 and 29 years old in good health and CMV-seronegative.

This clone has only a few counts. The CDR3 region is CASSQTQKKNYGYTF. The CDR3 coding sequence is TGTGCCAGCAGTCAGACACAGAAAAAGAACTATGGCTACACCTTC. The chain is built from TRBV28 and TRBJ1-2; the D is unclear. Between the trimmed V and J ends, which lost 5 bases and 2 bases, there was a span of 15 bases. The CDR3 loop spans 15 amino acids. CDR1 and CDR2 from the germline V gene are MDHEN and SYDVKM.

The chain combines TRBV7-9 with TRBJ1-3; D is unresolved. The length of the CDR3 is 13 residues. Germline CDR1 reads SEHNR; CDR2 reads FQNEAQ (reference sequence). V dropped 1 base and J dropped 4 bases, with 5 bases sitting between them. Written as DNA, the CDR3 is TGTGCCAGCAGCTTAGATCGGGGAAACACCATATATTTT. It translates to CASSLDRGNTIYF.

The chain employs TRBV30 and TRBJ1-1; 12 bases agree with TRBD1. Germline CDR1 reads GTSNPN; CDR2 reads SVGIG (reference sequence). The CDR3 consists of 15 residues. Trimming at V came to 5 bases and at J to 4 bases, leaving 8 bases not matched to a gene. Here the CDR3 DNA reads TGTGCCTGGTGGGGACAGGGGGCGATGGGCACTGAAGCTTTCTTT. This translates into CAWWGQGAMGTEAFF.

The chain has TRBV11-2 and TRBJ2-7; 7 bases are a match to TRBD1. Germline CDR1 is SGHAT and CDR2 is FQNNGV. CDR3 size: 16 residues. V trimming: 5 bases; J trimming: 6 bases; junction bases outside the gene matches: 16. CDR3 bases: TGTGCCAGCAGCCCAACGGGACAGCATATTGGGACCGAGCAGTACTTC. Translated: CASSPTGQHIGTEQYF.

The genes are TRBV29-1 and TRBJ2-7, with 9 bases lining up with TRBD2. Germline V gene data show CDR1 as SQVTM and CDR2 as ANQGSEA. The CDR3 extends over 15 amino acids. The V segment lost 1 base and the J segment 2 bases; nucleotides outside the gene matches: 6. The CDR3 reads CSVEVRSSGTYEQYF. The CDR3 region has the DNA TGCAGCGTTGAAGTACGATCTAGCGGGACCTACGAGCAGTACTTC.

Written as DNA, the CDR3 is TGTGCCAGCAGCGGCCAGGCGAACACCGGGGAGCTGTTTTTT. It encodes CASSGQANTGELFF. J is TRBJ2-2 and V is TRBV11-2, with D unresolved. Trimming removed 5 bases at V and 0 bases at J, with 7 bases between. Per germline, CDR1 SGHAT and CDR2 FQNNGV. CDR3 length equals 14 residues.